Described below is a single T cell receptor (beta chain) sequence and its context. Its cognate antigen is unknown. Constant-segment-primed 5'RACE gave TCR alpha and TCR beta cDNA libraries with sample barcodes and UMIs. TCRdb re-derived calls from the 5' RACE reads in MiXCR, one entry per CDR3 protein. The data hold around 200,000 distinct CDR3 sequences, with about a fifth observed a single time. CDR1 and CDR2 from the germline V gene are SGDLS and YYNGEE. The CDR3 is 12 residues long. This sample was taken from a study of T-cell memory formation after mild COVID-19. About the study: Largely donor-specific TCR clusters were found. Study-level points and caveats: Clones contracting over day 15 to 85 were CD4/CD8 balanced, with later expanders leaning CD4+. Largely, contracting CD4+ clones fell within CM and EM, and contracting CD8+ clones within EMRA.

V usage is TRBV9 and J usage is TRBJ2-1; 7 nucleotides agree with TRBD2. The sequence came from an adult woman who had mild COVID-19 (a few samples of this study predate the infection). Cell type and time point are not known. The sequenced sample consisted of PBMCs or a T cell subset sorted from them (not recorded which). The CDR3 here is CASGAGPNEQFF. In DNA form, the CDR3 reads TGTGCAAGCGGGGCGGGCCCCAATGAGCAGTTCTTC.